Below, 3 T cell receptor beta chains from the same sample are listed, as sequenced in a study of shared clonotypes between healthy human individuals. Positive CCR7 selection of CD45RO-negative cells yielded the naive CD8 cells, and terminally differentiated effector memory CD45RA+ cells were excluded. Assay used: immunoSEQ multiplex PCR; TCRdb lists only in-frame clones, some missing. The sample holds about 820,000 clones; almost 95% are singletons and the top ten take less than 25%. The sample was naive CD8+ T cells sorted from blood. These receptor sequences come from a man under 40 in good health.

The chain joins TRBV28 to TRBJ2-7; a weak D match, TRBD2 (6 bases). Looked up from germline, CDR1 is MDHEN and CDR2 is SYDVKM. Trimming took off 6 bases at V and 7 bases at J, with 16 bases between the two ends. This CDR3 comprises 13 residues. In DNA form, the CDR3 reads TGTGCCAGCAGCTCCCCAGCGGGTGGGGAGCAGTACTTC. It yields the protein CASSSPAGGEQYF.

The gene calls are TRBV19 and TRBJ2-3; possible D gene TRBD1, 6 bases. V dropped 10 bases and J dropped 0 bases, with 17 bases sitting between them. The CDR3 runs to 15 residues. Germline V gene sequence: CDR1 LNHDA, CDR2 SQIVND (reference sequence). The CDR3 region is CATSAAGDSTDTQYF. DNA for the CDR3: TGTGCCACCTCCGCCGCAGGGGATAGCACAGATACGCAGTATTTT.

J is TRBJ2-2 and V is TRBV4-1; no clear D gene. The CDR3 has 14 amino acids. The V end lost 0 bases, the J end lost 5 bases, and 7 bases lay between the germline ends. The germline V gene has CDR1 MGHRA and CDR2 YSYEKL. CDR3 DNA: TGCGCCAGCAGCCAAGATCCTGGGACCGGGGAGCTGTTTTTT. Translation: CASSQDPGTGELFF.